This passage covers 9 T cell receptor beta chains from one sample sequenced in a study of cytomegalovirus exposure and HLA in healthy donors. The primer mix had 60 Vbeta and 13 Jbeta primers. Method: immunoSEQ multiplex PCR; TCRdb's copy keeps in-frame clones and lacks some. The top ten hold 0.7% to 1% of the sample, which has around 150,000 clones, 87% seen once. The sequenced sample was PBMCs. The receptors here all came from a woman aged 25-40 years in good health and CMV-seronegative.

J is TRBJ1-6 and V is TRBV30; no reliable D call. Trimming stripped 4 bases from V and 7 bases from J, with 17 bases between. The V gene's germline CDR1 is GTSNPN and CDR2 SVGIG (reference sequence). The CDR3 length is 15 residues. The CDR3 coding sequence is TGTGCCTGGACTCTCCAGGTTTTTGGAAATTCACCCCTCCACTTT. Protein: CAWTLQVFGNSPLHF. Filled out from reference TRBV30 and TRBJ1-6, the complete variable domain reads SQTIHQWPATLVQPVGSPLSLECTVEGTSNPNLYWYRQAAGRGLQLLFYSVGIGQISSEVPQNLSASRPQDRQFILSSKKLLLSDSGFYLCAWTLQVFGNSPLHFGNGTRLTVT.

DNA for the CDR3: TGTGCCAGCAGCCAAGGGGGCACAGGGGGGGAGACCCAGTACTTC. Protein: CASSQGGTGGETQYF. The chain employs TRBV7-9 and TRBJ2-5, with 8 bases aligning to TRBD1. V trimming: 5 bases; J trimming: 5 bases; junction bases outside the gene matches: 10. From germline, CDR1 is SEHNR and CDR2 FQNEAQ (reference sequence). The CDR3 covers 15 residues.

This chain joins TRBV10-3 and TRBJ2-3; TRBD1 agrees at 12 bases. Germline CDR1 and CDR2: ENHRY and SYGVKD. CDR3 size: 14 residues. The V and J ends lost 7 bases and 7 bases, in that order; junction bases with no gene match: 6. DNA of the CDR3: TGTGCCATCAAGCCGGGACAGGGGGCGAATACGCAGTATTTT. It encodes CAIKPGQGANTQYF.

The DNA for the CDR3 is TGCAGCGTTGAAGGGACAGTCTACAATGAGCAGTTCTTC. Protein product: CSVEGTVYNEQFF. The chain uses TRBV29-1 and TRBJ2-1; TRBD1 might be the D (6 bases). The germline V and J ends were trimmed by 1 base and 3 bases, with 7 bases remaining between them. CDR3 length: 13 residues. The germline CDR1 and CDR2 sequences are SQVTM and ANQGSEA.

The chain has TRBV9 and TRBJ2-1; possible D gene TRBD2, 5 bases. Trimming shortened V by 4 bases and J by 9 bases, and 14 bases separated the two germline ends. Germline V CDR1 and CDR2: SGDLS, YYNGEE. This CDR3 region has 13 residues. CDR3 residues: CASSPRSRGEQFF. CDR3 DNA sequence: TGTGCCAGCAGCCCACGTAGTCGGGGTGAGCAGTTCTTC.

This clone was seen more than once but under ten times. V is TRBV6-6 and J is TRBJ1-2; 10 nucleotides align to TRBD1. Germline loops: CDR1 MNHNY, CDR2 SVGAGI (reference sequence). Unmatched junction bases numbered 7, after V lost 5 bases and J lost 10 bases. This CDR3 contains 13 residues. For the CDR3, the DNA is TGTGCCAGCAGTGCCGGGACAGGGGCAACCTACACCTTC. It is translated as CASSAGTGATYTF.

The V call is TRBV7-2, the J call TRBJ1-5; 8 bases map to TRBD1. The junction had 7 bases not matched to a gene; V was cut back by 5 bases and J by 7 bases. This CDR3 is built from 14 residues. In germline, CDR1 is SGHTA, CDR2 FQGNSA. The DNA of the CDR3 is TGTGCCAGCAGCAGCCCACAGGGGGGACAGCCCCAGCATTTT. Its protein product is CASSSPQGGQPQHF.

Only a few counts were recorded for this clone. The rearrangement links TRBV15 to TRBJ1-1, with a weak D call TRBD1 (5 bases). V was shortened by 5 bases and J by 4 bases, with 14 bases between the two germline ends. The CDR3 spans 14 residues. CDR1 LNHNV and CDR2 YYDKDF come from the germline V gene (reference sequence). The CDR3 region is CATSSDRGITEAFF. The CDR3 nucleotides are TGTGCCACCAGCTCCGACCGGGGGATCACTGAAGCTTTCTTT.

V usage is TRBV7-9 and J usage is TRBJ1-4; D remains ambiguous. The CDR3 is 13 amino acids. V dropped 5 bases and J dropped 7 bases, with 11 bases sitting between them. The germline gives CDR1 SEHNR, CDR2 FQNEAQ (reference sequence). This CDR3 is CASSRGVSEKLFF. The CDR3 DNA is TGTGCCAGCAGCCGAGGAGTAAGTGAAAAACTGTTTTTT.